This T cell receptor beta chain originates from a study of blood T cell repertoires in COVID-19. Background on the study: COVID-19 samples from acute and convalescent phases originated in the United States, Italy and Spain. Nucleic acid was either cDNA or gDNA, and it came from T cells, B-cell-depleted T cells, or PBMCs.

In the authors' workflow: Amplification with reference gene primers provided the estimates of nucleated cell counts. Some clones are missing from TCRdb's copy, which holds only in-frame ones; the method was immunoSEQ multiplex PCR. That table furnishes V, J and clone size, whereas the DNA furnished D and trimming. Of 80,000 to 100,000 clones in the sample, 75% to 85% were seen once. Germline CDR1 LNHDA, CDR2 SQIVND (reference sequence). J lost 0 bases, V lost 6 bases, and 3 bases had no gene match. CDR3 length: 14 amino acids. Sequencing input: peripheral blood. The TCR comes from a man between 65 and 85 years old with acute or convalescent COVID-19. This chain connects TRBV19 to TRBJ2-3; 7 bases are shared with TRBD1. CDR3 loop: CASRLTGSTDTQYF. The CDR3 DNA reads TGTGCCAGTAGGCTGACAGGGAGCACAGATACGCAGTATTTT.